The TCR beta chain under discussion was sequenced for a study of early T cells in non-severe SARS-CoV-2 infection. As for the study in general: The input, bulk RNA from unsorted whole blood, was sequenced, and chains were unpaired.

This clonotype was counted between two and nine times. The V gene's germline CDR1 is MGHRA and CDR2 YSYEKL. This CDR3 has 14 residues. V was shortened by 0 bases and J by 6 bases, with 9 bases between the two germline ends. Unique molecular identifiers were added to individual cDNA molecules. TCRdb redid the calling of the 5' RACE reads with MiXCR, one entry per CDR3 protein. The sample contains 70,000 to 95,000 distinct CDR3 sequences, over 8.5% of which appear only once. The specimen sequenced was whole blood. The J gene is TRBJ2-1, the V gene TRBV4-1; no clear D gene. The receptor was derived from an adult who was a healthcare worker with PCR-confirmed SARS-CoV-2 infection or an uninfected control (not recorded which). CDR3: CASSQDPWGNEQFF. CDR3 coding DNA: TGCGCCAGCAGCCAAGATCCGTGGGGCAATGAGCAGTTCTTC.